This T cell receptor (beta chain) was sequenced for a study of shared clonotypes between healthy human individuals. Method: immunoSEQ multiplex PCR; TCRdb's copy keeps in-frame clones and lacks some. Among approximately 400,000 clones, 90% to 98% were seen once, and the ten largest hold more than 0.3%. The CDR3 loop spans 19 amino acids. CDR1 is MNHEY and CDR2 is SMNVEV in the germline V gene (reference sequence). V gave up 5 bases and J gave up 3 bases, with 25 bases separating them. This receptor was taken from a man aged 30-40 years in good health. Input material: memory CD8+ T cells sorted from blood. Sample subset: CD45RO+ cells pooled with CCR7-negative TemRA cells. The chain recombines TRBV27 with TRBJ2-2; D is undetermined. CDR3 sequence reads: CASSPNPTVKGFYTGELFF. CDR3 DNA: TGTGCCAGCAGTCCAAACCCCACCGTGAAGGGCTTCTACACCGGGGAGCTGTTTTTT.